This TCR beta chain appears in the sequencing data of a study of T-cell reconstitution after alpha-beta-depleted transplantation in children. Per germline, CDR1 SGHTA and CDR2 FQGTGA. The CDR3 length is 16 residues. The J segment lost 4 bases and the V segment lost 4 bases, leaving 7 bases of the junction unmatched. This clonotype came up many times. The TCRbeta library was prepared with unique molecular identifiers. TCRdb recomputed calls from the PCR reads with MiXCR, one row per CDR3 protein. The data show 330,000 or so distinct CDR3 sequences, 10% seen once. The clonotype was recovered from a human donor who donated a stem cell graft to a child with acute lymphoblastic leukemia. This chain connects TRBV7-3 to TRBJ2-1; TRBD2 agrees at 10 bases. This material consisted of PBMCs from the stem cell graft donor, taken from the stem cell graft. This CDR3 reads CASSSRLAGAYNEQFF. The DNA for the CDR3 is TGTGCCAGCAGCTCCCGGCTAGCGGGAGCGTACAATGAGCAGTTCTTC.